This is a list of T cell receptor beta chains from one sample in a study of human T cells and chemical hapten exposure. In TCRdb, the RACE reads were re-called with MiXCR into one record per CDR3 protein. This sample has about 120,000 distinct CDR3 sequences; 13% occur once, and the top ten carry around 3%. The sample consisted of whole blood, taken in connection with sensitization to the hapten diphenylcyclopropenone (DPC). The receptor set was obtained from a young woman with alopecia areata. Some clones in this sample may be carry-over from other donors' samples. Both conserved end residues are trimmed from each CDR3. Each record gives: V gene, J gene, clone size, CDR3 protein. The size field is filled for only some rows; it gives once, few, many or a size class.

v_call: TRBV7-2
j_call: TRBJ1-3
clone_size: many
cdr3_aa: ASSLQGSGNTIY

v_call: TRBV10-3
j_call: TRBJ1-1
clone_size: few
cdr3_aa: AIRPQGAGTEAF

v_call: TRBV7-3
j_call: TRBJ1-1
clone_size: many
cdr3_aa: ASSLSGNTEAF

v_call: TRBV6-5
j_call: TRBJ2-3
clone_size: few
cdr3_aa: ASSYVSGTDTQY

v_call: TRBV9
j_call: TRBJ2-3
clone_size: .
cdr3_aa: ASSVAGATDTQY

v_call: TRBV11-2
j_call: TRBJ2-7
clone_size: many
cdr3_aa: ASSWAWFGGANSYEQY

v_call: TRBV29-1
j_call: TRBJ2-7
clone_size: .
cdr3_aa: SVGTVYEQY

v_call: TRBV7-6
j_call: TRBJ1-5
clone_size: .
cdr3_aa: ASSHHGQPQH

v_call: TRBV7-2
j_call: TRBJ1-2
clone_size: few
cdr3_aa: ASSARDRYSLHYGYT

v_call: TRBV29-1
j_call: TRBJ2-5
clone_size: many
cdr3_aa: SVVLAVQETQY

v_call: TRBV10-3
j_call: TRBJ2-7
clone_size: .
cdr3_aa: AISLQDRGSYEQY

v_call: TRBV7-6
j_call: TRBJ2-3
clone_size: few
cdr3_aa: ASNRLTGGDTQY

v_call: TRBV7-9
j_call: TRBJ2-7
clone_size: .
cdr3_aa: ATETSGYEQY

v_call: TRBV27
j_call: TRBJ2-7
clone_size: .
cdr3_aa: ASSLSADRGDYEQY

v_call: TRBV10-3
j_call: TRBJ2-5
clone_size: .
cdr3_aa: AISELAGLFTDQETQY

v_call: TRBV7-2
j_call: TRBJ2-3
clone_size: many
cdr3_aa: ASSFRTSNTDTQY

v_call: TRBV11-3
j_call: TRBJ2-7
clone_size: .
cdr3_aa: ASSLREGYEQY

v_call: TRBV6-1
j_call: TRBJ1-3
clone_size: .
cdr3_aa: ASSERSGNTIY

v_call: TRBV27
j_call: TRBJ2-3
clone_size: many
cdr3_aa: ASSLGPWVDTQY

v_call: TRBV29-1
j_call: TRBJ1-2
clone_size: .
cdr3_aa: SVDDIYGYT

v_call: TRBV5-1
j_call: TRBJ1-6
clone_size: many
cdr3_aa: ASSLGTSGGSPLH

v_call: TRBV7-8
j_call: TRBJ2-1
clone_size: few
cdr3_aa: ASSLDYSRGGDNEQF

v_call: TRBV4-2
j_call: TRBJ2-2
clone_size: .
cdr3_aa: ASSQAQGAYTGELF

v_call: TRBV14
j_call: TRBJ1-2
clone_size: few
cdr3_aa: ASSQHRGGYT

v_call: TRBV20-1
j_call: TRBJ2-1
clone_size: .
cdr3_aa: SARDKLAGVKYYNEQF

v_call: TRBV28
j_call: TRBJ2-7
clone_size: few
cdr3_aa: ASSSAPPGLASYEQY